This T cell receptor beta chain was recorded in a study of spatial heterogeneity in lung cancer. As for the study in general: Samples were obtained from roughly 65 donors, all untreated early-stage non-small cell lung cancer patients. There were, on average, more than 8.5 raw-read appearances for each unique TCR and UMI combination.

Individually, TCR cDNA molecules were each labelled with a unique molecular identifier. TCRdb ran MiXCR on the 5' RACE reads and lists one entry per CDR3 protein. This sample yields some 110,000 distinct CDR3 sequences, of which about 12% are seen a single time; around a sixth belongs to the top ten. The germline V and J ends were trimmed by 0 bases and 1 base, with 7 bases remaining between them. The CDR3 is made up of 15 amino acids. In germline, CDR1 is SGHTA, CDR2 FQGNSA. Stated time point: blood at routine non-recurrence follow-up after resection. Material for sequencing was whole RNA from tumor, nontumor lung or frozen PBMC, left unsorted.

The source is a male donor with early-stage non-small cell lung cancer. Material: PBMCs, obtained at follow-up. V usage is TRBV7-2 and J usage is TRBJ1-5; D not certain. The CDR3 region is CASSLARRSNQPQHF. CDR3 nucleotides: TGTGCCAGCAGCTTAGCGCGCAGGAGCAATCAGCCCCAGCATTTT.